These 19 T cell receptor beta chains came from one sample sequenced in a study of identical twins. TCRdb called the 5' RACE reads again in MiXCR, with one record for every CDR3 protein. The table has hundreds of thousands of distinct CDR3 sequences, approximately 9% seen once; the top ten hold roughly 0.97%. The data were also submitted as part of a second study, on yellow fever vaccine responses in identical twins.

Material for sequencing was PBMCs. These receptors were taken from a young woman in good health.

This sequence joins TRBV6-1 and TRBJ2-3; the D gene is possibly TRBD1 (5 bases). The CDR3 loop spans 18 amino acids. Germline V lookup: CDR1 MNHNS, CDR2 SASEGT. Trimming removed 3 bases from V and 3 bases from J, with 22 bases in between. Here the CDR3 DNA reads TGTGCCAGCAGTGACGCAGGGCGAGCAGGCAGCAGGACAGATACGCAGTATTTT. It specifies CASSDAGRAGSRTDTQYF.

This clonotype came up a few times. This sequence joins TRBV7-9 and TRBJ1-1, with D tentatively TRBD1 (5 bases). Germline assignment: CDR1 SEHNR and CDR2 FQNEAQ (reference sequence). The CDR3 extends over 12 amino acids. Between the trimmed V and J ends, which lost 9 bases and 5 bases, there was a span of 13 bases. The CDR3 here is CASTQGWTEAFF. CDR3 nucleotides: TGTGCCAGTACGCAGGGATGGACTGAAGCTTTCTTT.

The chain couples TRBV6-6 to TRBJ2-7; 9 bases map to TRBD1. Looked up from germline, CDR1 is MNHNY and CDR2 is SVGAGI (reference sequence). Trimming took 6 bases from V and 4 from J; bases not matched to a gene: 4. There are 13 residues in the CDR3. The CDR3 loop reads CASRTGTGYEQYF. CDR3 sequence (DNA): TGTGCCAGCAGGACGGGGACAGGGTACGAGCAGTACTTC.

This chain joins TRBV4-3 and TRBJ2-1, with unresolved D. The V end lost 2 bases, the J end lost 9 bases, and 11 bases lay between the germline ends. CDR3 length: 13 residues. The V gene's germline CDR1 is LGHNA and CDR2 YSLEER. The CDR3 DNA follows: TGCGCCAGCAGCCAAATAGGGATAAGTGAGCAGTTCTTC. Its protein product is CASSQIGISEQFF.

Many counts were recorded for this clonotype. The J gene is TRBJ2-7, the V gene TRBV13, with a tentative D call TRBD1 (7 bases). The CDR3 extends over 14 amino acids. Germline V gene lookup returns CDR1 PRHDT and CDR2 FYEKMQ (reference sequence). Trimming removed 3 bases at V and 6 bases at J, with 15 bases between. For the CDR3, the DNA is TGTGCCAGCAGCTTGACAGGGAGGTTCTCCGAGCAGTACTTC. Protein sequence: CASSLTGRFSEQYF.

The chain links TRBV24-1 to TRBJ2-3; unclear D gene. The V end lost 0 bases, the J end lost 0 bases, and 9 bases lay between the germline ends. CDR3 size: 16 residues. The germline V gene encodes CDR1 KGHDR and CDR2 SFDVKD. DNA of the CDR3: TGTGCCACCAGTGATTTGGGCAGCGTTAGCACAGATACGCAGTATTTT. Translation: CATSDLGSVSTDTQYF.

In its sample, this clonotype was seen a few times. V gene TRBV11-2 combines with J gene TRBJ2-3; D remains unclear. CDR1 SGHAT and CDR2 FQNNGV come from the germline V gene. The CDR3 spans 15 residues. Trimming stripped 5 bases from V and 5 bases from J, with 17 bases between. The CDR3 loop is CASSITDPRRDTQYF. As DNA, the CDR3 is TGTGCCAGCAGCATAACCGACCCGAGGCGAGATACGCAGTATTTT.

This clonotype was counted many times. This sequence joins TRBV29-1 and TRBJ1-5, with D maybe TRBD1 (5 bases). CDR1 is SQVTM and CDR2 is ANQGSEA in the germline V gene. V was clipped by 7 bases and J by 1 base, with 11 bases between them. This CDR3 is 13 amino acids long. The CDR3: CSAGHSSNQPQHF. The CDR3 bases are TGCAGCGCTGGACATTCAAGCAATCAGCCCCAGCATTTT.

This clonotype was observed at least ten times. The gene calls are TRBV5-1 and TRBJ1-2, with TRBD1 identical over 8 bases. The J segment lost 7 bases and the V segment lost 4 bases, leaving 6 bases of the junction unmatched. The CDR3 runs to 13 residues. CDR1 and CDR2 from the germline V gene are SGHRS and YFSETQ. This CDR3 is CASSGTGSGGYTF. CDR3 DNA sequence: TGCGCCAGCAGCGGGACAGGATCGGGTGGCTACACCTTC. Full variable domain (outside the CDR3, taken from reference TRBV5-1 and TRBJ1-2): KAGVTQTPRYLIKTRGQQVTLSCSPISGHRSVSWYQQTPGQGLQFLFEYFSETQRNKGNFPGRFSGRQFSNSRSEMNVSTLELGDSALYLCASSGTGSGGYTFGSGTRLTVV.

This clonotype was seen repeatedly, ten times or more. This rearrangement joins TRBV5-1 to TRBJ2-1; the D gene could be TRBD1 or TRBD2 (6 bases each). The CDR3 runs 14 residues. V gave up 1 base and J gave up 10 bases, with 15 bases separating them. CDR1 and CDR2 from the germline V gene are SGHRS and YFSETQ. The DNA of the CDR3 is TGCGCCAGCAGCTTGCCGGGGGCCCGGGAGGAGCAGTTCTTC. Its translation: CASSLPGAREEQFF.

This clonotype has only a few counts. The rearrangement links TRBV10-3 to TRBJ2-1; 11 bases map to TRBD1. The CDR3 consists of 17 residues. Losses at the gene ends were 0 bases for V and 4 bases for J; bases not matched to a gene: 5. CDR1 is ENHRY, CDR2 SYGVKD, per germline. The chain's CDR3 is CAISESRTGGRYNEQFF. As DNA, the CDR3 is TGTGCCATCAGTGAGTCGAGGACAGGGGGCCGTTACAATGAGCAGTTCTTC.

This clonotype was recorded many times. The chain is built from TRBV6-2 or TRBV6-3 and TRBJ2-1; 11 bases map to TRBD1. The CDR3 consists of 15 residues. V lost 6 bases and J lost 4; bases outside the gene matches: 5. Germline V gene lookup returns CDR1 MNHEY and CDR2 SVGEGT. CDR3 in DNA: TGTGCCAGCAGCCCCTGGGACAGGGGGTACAATGAGCAGTTCTTC. The encoded protein is CASSPWDRGYNEQFF.

V is TRBV7-8 and J is TRBJ1-1; TRBD1 aligns across 8 bases. This CDR3 contains 15 residues. The germline gives CDR1 SGHVS, CDR2 FQNEAQ. After removal of 5 bases from V and 3 bases from J, the junction contained 8 bases not matched to a gene. The chain's CDR3 is CASSLSGQGDTEAFF. The CDR3 nucleotides read TGTGCCAGCAGCCTAAGCGGACAGGGCGACACTGAAGCTTTCTTT.

J is TRBJ2-5 and V is TRBV2; a possible D gene is TRBD1 (5 bases). Germline CDR1 SNHLY, CDR2 FYNNEI. Trimming left V 0 bases short and J 2 bases short, with 10 bases between. The CDR3 loop spans 15 amino acids. In nucleotides, the CDR3 is TGTGCCAGCAGTGAAGCCCTCAGGGCTCAAGAGACCCAGTACTTC. Translated: CASSEALRAQETQYF.

This clonotype has only a few counts. The V and J genes are TRBV5-1 and TRBJ2-3; 11 bases map to TRBD2. The CDR3 sequence is 17 residues long. Germline values: CDR1 SGHRS, CDR2 YFSETQ. Trimming removed 4 bases from V and 7 bases from J; junction bases left unmatched: 14. The CDR3 spells CASSQLAGVSSVHTQYF. The CDR3 DNA sequence: TGCGCCAGCAGCCAACTAGCGGGGGTTAGCTCCGTCCATACGCAGTATTTT.

This clonotype was observed a few times. The gene calls are TRBV7-2 and TRBJ2-1; 9 nucleotides agree with TRBD2. The CDR3 has 17 residues. The germline gives CDR1 SGHTA, CDR2 FQGNSA. J gave up 4 bases and V 1 base, and 8 bases lay outside the gene matches. The CDR3 here is CASSLVVAGGIYNEQFF. CDR3 DNA: TGTGCCAGCAGCTTAGTAGTCGCGGGAGGGATATACAATGAGCAGTTCTTC.

This chain joins TRBV20-1 and TRBJ2-2, with D perhaps TRBD1 (5 bases). V lost 1 base and J 6 bases, leaving 9 bases between the germline ends. Germline V lookup: CDR1 DFQATT, CDR2 SNEGSKA (reference sequence). This CDR3 is built from 13 residues. This CDR3 reads CSARARVAGELFF. CDR3 nucleotides: TGCAGTGCTAGAGCCAGGGTGGCCGGGGAGCTGTTTTTT.

The rearrangement uses TRBV4-3 and TRBJ2-3; D ambiguous. Germline CDR1 LGHNA, CDR2 YSLEER. Trimming stripped 0 bases from V and 3 bases from J, with 16 bases between. This CDR3 region has 17 residues. The CDR3 loop is CASSQDLTPYGTDTQYF. As DNA, the CDR3 is TGCGCCAGCAGCCAAGATTTGACCCCTTACGGGACAGATACGCAGTATTTT.

This clonotype was seen more than once but under ten times. V is TRBV10-3 and J is TRBJ2-1, with a possible D match to TRBD1 (6 bases). Between the trimmed V and J ends, which lost 0 bases and 9 bases, there was a span of 9 bases. The CDR3 sequence is 13 residues long. CDR1 and CDR2 (germline): ENHRY, SYGVKD. CDR3 DNA sequence: TGTGCCATCAGTGAGTCGGGGGCGGGTGAGCAGTTCTTC. Translating it yields CAISESGAGEQFF.